Described below is a single TCR beta chain sequence and its context. Its antigen is not identified. Separate from the approximately 700-subject first cohort was the approximately 120-subject validation cohort, to which the donors belonged. Sequenced by immunoSEQ multiplex PCR; TCRdb stores in-frame clones only, minus some. The sample has 150,000 to 200,000 clones, about 81% seen once. The data stem from a study of cytomegalovirus exposure and HLA in healthy donors. Looking at the study overall: The roughly 670 first-cohort repertoires shared a platform with the roughly 130 validation repertoires, as reported in a later analysis. Whole-study results and caveats: A subsequent analysis found that TCR clusters from the first cohort also tended to co-occur in the roughly 120 validation repertoires, with 90% to 95% of cluster scores above 0.

The CDR3 is 13 residues long. Germline lookup yields CDR1 ENHRY and CDR2 SYGVKD. V was cut by 4 bases and J by 11 bases, with 15 bases left in between. Specimen: PBMCs. This rearrangement joins TRBV10-3 to TRBJ2-1, with a tentative D call TRBD2 (6 bases). This TCR was recovered from a woman in her twenties or thirties in good health and CMV-seronegative. The CDR3 DNA reads as TGTGCCATCAGTGGGGAGGCGGCCCTTAAGCAGTTCTTC. This codes for CAISGEAALKQFF.